The T cell receptor beta chain described here comes from a study of neurological immune-mediated disorders. V lost 5 bases to trimming and J lost 5 bases; unmatched junction nucleotides: 12. The CDR3 is 16 amino acids. Germline V lookup: CDR1 KGHSH, CDR2 LQKENI. This clonotype showed up many times. Its target is unknown. TCRdb itself ran the 5' RACE reads through MiXCR, one entry per CDR3 protein. The table lists some 16,000 distinct CDR3 sequences, roughly 9% of them singletons. The study's findings and limits: HTLV-1-associated myelopathy displayed the greatest TCR clonal expansion, and multiple sclerosis exhibited the smallest, lower than that of healthy controls.

The chain is built from TRBV18 and TRBJ2-1; TRBD1 agrees at 7 bases. The specimen was CD8+ T cells from blood. The TCR sequence derives from a man in his fifties or sixties in good health. In DNA form, the CDR3 reads TGTGCCAGCTCAGGGCAGGGGGTTACCCTCCACAATGAGCAGTTCTTC. Its translation is CASSGQGVTLHNEQFF.